Listed below are T cell receptor beta chains from one sample, sequenced in a study of T-cell reconstitution after alpha-beta-depleted transplantation in children. TCRdb reprocessed the PCR reads via MiXCR and lists one record per CDR3 protein. The repertoire holds about 460,000 distinct CDR3 sequences, about 10% seen once, with roughly 2.1% in the top ten. This sample comprised PBMCs, obtained before TCRalphabeta/CD19-depleted stem cell transplant. All receptors derive from a child under 10 years old with inherited bone marrow failure, due to receive a stem cell transplant. Each CDR3 is given with its conserved first and last residue. The D gene is left open where the match is weak. Where a row states a size, it is once, few, many or the class of an expanded clone; other rows omit it.

clone_size: many
v_call: TRBV27
d_call: TRBD1
j_call: TRBJ2-7
cdr3_aa: CASRRQGDYEQYF
cdr3_nt: TGTGCCAGCAGAAGACAGGGGGACTACGAGCAGTACTTC

clone_size: few
v_call: TRBV20-1
d_call: TRBD2
j_call: TRBJ2-1
cdr3_aa: CSASSSTSGSLYEQFF
cdr3_nt: TGCAGTGCTTCAAGCTCGACTAGCGGGAGTCTTTATGAGCAGTTCTTC

clone_size: many
v_call: TRBV20-1
d_call: TRBD1
j_call: TRBJ1-4
cdr3_aa: CSASRDRGHEKLFF
cdr3_nt: TGCAGTGCCAGTAGGGACAGGGGGCATGAAAAACTGTTTTTT

clone_size: many
v_call: TRBV14
d_call: NA
j_call: TRBJ2-5
cdr3_aa: CASSQRGRAETQYF
cdr3_nt: TGTGCCAGCAGCCAAAGGGGGAGAGCGGAGACCCAGTACTTC

clone_size: few
v_call: TRBV11-1
d_call: TRBD2
j_call: TRBJ2-1
cdr3_aa: CASSWGLAGVSGSYNEQFF
cdr3_nt: TGTGCCAGCAGCTGGGGACTAGCGGGAGTGAGCGGCTCCTACAATGAGCAGTTCTTC

clone_size: few
v_call: TRBV4-1
d_call: TRBD2
j_call: TRBJ2-7
cdr3_aa: CASTHYSADHGLAGGPYEQYF
cdr3_nt: TGCGCCAGCACCCACTACTCTGCCGACCACGGACTAGCGGGAGGCCCCTACGAGCAGTACTTC

clone_size: few
v_call: TRBV12-3/TRBV12-4
d_call: NA
j_call: TRBJ1-1
cdr3_aa: CASTIQGGTEAFF
cdr3_nt: TGTGCCAGCACTATCCAGGGTGGGACTGAAGCTTTCTTT

clone_size: many
v_call: TRBV10-3
d_call: NA
j_call: TRBJ1-5
cdr3_aa: CAISEVGKGQPQHF
cdr3_nt: TGTGCCATCAGTGAAGTAGGGAAGGGGCAGCCCCAGCATTTT

clone_size: NA
v_call: TRBV19
d_call: TRBD2
j_call: TRBJ2-1
cdr3_aa: CASSIGWVSISKTGLAANEQFF
cdr3_nt: TGTGCCAGTAGTATAGGGTGGGTGTCAATCAGTAAGACCGGACTAGCGGCCAATGAGCAGTTCTTC

clone_size: many
v_call: TRBV5-1
d_call: TRBD2
j_call: TRBJ2-1
cdr3_aa: CASSLAGGEYNEQFF
cdr3_nt: TGCGCCAGCAGCTTAGCGGGAGGGGAATACAATGAGCAGTTCTTC

clone_size: many
v_call: TRBV4-3
d_call: NA
j_call: TRBJ1-4
cdr3_aa: CASSLIRDGNEKLFF
cdr3_nt: TGCGCCAGCAGCCTAATCCGGGACGGGAATGAAAAACTGTTTTTT

clone_size: many
v_call: TRBV28
d_call: NA
j_call: TRBJ2-7
cdr3_aa: CASSGAGTKQYF
cdr3_nt: TGTGCCAGCAGTGGTGCCGGGACAAAGCAGTACTTC

clone_size: few
v_call: TRBV7-9
d_call: NA
j_call: TRBJ2-7
cdr3_aa: CASSSLNGGPTYEQYF
cdr3_nt: TGTGCCAGCAGCTCCCTTAACGGGGGTCCTACCTACGAGCAGTACTTC

clone_size: few
v_call: TRBV25-1
d_call: TRBD1
j_call: TRBJ2-2
cdr3_aa: CASSEWRGQGGRELFF
cdr3_nt: TGTGCCAGCAGTGAATGGAGGGGACAGGGGGGACGGGAGCTGTTTTTT

clone_size: few
v_call: TRBV20-1
d_call: TRBD1
j_call: TRBJ2-5
cdr3_aa: CSVEKSGTVEETQYF
cdr3_nt: TGCAGTGTAGAGAAATCCGGGACAGTCGAAGAGACCCAGTACTTC

clone_size: few
v_call: TRBV20-1
d_call: NA
j_call: TRBJ2-1
cdr3_aa: CSARAPGWEQFF
cdr3_nt: TGCAGTGCTAGAGCTCCTGGATGGGAGCAGTTCTTC

clone_size: few
v_call: TRBV7-9
d_call: NA
j_call: TRBJ2-7
cdr3_aa: CASSFAGQEGYEQYF
cdr3_nt: TGTGCCAGCAGCTTCGCAGGACAGGAGGGGTACGAGCAGTACTTC

clone_size: many
v_call: TRBV9
d_call: NA
j_call: TRBJ2-5
cdr3_aa: CASSVSWGDQETQYF
cdr3_nt: TGTGCCAGCAGCGTAAGCTGGGGGGACCAAGAGACCCAGTACTTC

clone_size: many
v_call: TRBV7-2
d_call: NA
j_call: TRBJ1-2
cdr3_aa: CASSLDGFLRGYTF
cdr3_nt: TGTGCCAGCAGCTTAGATGGGTTTCTTCGTGGCTACACCTTC

clone_size: many
v_call: TRBV12-3/TRBV12-4
d_call: TRBD1
j_call: TRBJ2-1
cdr3_aa: CASSSSGTGQFF
cdr3_nt: TGTGCCAGCAGCTCATCCGGGACAGGGCAGTTCTTC

clone_size: many
v_call: TRBV6-2/TRBV6-3
d_call: TRBD2
j_call: TRBJ2-7
cdr3_aa: CASIASGVYEQYF
cdr3_nt: TGTGCCAGCATCGCTAGCGGGGTCTACGAGCAGTACTTC

clone_size: many
v_call: TRBV28
d_call: NA
j_call: TRBJ2-7
cdr3_aa: CASSFRAVRYEQYF
cdr3_nt: TGTGCCAGCAGTTTCCGAGCGGTCCGGTACGAGCAGTACTTC

clone_size: many
v_call: TRBV12-3/TRBV12-4
d_call: NA
j_call: TRBJ2-1
cdr3_aa: CASSSWSGNEQFF
cdr3_nt: TGTGCCAGCAGTTCTTGGAGTGGAAATGAGCAGTTCTTC

clone_size: many
v_call: TRBV4-3
d_call: TRBD2
j_call: TRBJ2-3
cdr3_aa: CASSQDSSGSLTDTQYF
cdr3_nt: TGCGCCAGCAGCCAAGATTCAAGCGGGAGCTTGACAGATACGCAGTATTTT